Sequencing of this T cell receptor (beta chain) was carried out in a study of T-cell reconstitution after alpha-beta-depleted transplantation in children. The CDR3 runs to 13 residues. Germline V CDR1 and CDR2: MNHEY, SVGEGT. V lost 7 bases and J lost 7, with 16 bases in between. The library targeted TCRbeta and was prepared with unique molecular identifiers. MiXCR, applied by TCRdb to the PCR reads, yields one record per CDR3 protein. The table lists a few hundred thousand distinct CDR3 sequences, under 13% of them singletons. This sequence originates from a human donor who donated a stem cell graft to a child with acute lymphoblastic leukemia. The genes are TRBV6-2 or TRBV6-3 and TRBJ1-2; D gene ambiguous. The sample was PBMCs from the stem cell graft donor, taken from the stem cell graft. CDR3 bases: TGTGCCAGCATCGATGCGGGTATCGGTGGCTACACCTTC. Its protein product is CASIDAGIGGYTF.